Listed below are T cell receptor beta chains from one sample, sequenced in a study of T-cell memory formation after mild COVID-19. TCRdb passed the 5' RACE reads through MiXCR, listing each CDR3 protein once. The profile shows 260,000 or so distinct CDR3 sequences, around 15% of them singletons. Sequences were obtained from PBMCs or a T cell subset sorted from them (not recorded which). Every receptor here comes from a man younger than 35 who had mild COVID-19 (a few samples of this study predate the infection). Cell type and time point are not known. Each CDR3 is given with its conserved first and last residue. The D gene is left open where the match is weak. Only some rows state a clone size, as once, few, many or a class for expanded clones.

cdr3_aa cdr3_nt d_call clone_size j_call v_call
CASMGTGELFF TGCGCCAGCATGGGGACCGGGGAGCTGTTTTTT NA NA TRBJ2-2 TRBV10-2
CASSAGADTGELFF TGTGCTAGCTCGGCGGGGGCGGACACCGGGGAGCTGTTTTTT NA NA TRBJ2-2 TRBV7-7
CASSDRLAGTDTQYF TGCGCCAGCAGCGACCGACTAGCAGGCACAGATACGCAGTATTTT TRBD2 few TRBJ2-3 TRBV5-1
CATLGGSGELFF TGTGCCACCCTGGGGGGGTCGGGGGAGCTGTTTTTT TRBD2 NA TRBJ2-2 TRBV12-3/TRBV12-4
CSAGGQSNYGYTF TGCAGTGCTGGAGGACAGTCTAACTATGGCTACACCTTC NA few TRBJ1-2 TRBV20-1
CASRHTAGQGPPLGTEAFF TGTGCCAGCAGACACACGGCGGGACAGGGTCCCCCGTTGGGCACTGAAGCTTTCTTT TRBD1 few TRBJ1-1 TRBV7-9
CASSFLDREDEKLFF TGTGCCAGCAGCTTCTTGGACAGGGAGGACGAAAAACTGTTTTTT TRBD1 few TRBJ1-4 TRBV5-5
CASSENNQPQHF TGTGCCAGCAGTGAAAACAATCAGCCCCAGCATTTT NA NA TRBJ1-5 TRBV25-1
CASSHRPQGSLRPNEKLFF TGCGCCAGCAGCCATCGCCCGCAGGGGTCTCTTCGCCCTAATGAAAAACTGTTTTTT NA NA TRBJ1-4 TRBV5-1
CASSLSVGHGQETQYF TGTGCCAGCAGCTTAAGTGTGGGACATGGCCAAGAGACCCAGTACTTC NA NA TRBJ2-5 TRBV7-3
CASSQSSLDGLYGYTF TGCGCCAGCAGCCAGAGCTCGTTGGACGGATTATATGGCTACACCTTC NA many TRBJ1-2 TRBV4-1
CSAKVGGSTDTQYF TGCAGTGCTAAGGTCGGGGGTAGCACAGATACGCAGTATTTT NA many TRBJ2-3 TRBV20-1
CASSQGGVNEQFF TGTGCCAGCAGCCAAGGAGGGGTCAATGAGCAGTTCTTC NA once TRBJ2-1 TRBV3-1
CASSPRTGGELFF TGTGCCAGCAGCCCGAGGACAGGGGGGGAGCTGTTTTTT TRBD1 many TRBJ2-2 TRBV7-3